A selection of T cell receptor beta chains follows, all from one sample in a study of blood T cell repertoires in COVID-19. Libraries were prepared by immunoSEQ multiplex PCR; TCRdb keeps only in-frame clonotypes and omits some of them. The sample consists of approximately 290,000 clones, more than 80% of them appearing once. The specimen sequenced was PBMCs or T cells enriched from blood (not recorded which). These receptors were collected from a woman aged 25 to 39 who had recovered from COVID-19. Both conserved end residues are part of each CDR3. A D gene is named only where the DNA matches it firmly. Clone size is given for some rows only: seen once, a few or many times, or a class if the clone is expanded.

d_call clone_size j_call v_call cdr3_aa cdr3_nt
- few TRBJ2-1 TRBV5-8 CASSYWTIRSNEQFF TGTGCCAGCAGCTATTGGACTATCAGGTCCAATGAGCAGTTCTTC
TRBD1 - TRBJ1-1 TRBV28 CASSPDRKYTEAFF TGTGCCAGCAGTCCGGACAGGAAGTACACTGAAGCTTTCTTT
TRBD2 once TRBJ2-3 TRBV28 CASIPSSGKTGGEVTDTQYF TGTGCCAGCATCCCTTCGTCCGGGAAAACGGGAGGCGAGGTAACAGATACGCAGTATTTT
TRBD1 - TRBJ2-5 TRBV19 CASSMGTGVETQYF TGTGCCAGTAGTATGGGGACAGGGGTGGAGACCCAGTACTTC
- - TRBJ1-3 TRBV28 CASSPSLGQMGRSGNTIYF TGTGCCAGCAGTCCTTCTCTCGGGCAGATGGGGCGGTCTGGAAACACCATATATTTT
TRBD1 - TRBJ2-7 TRBV19 CASSGQGRSYEQYF TGTGCCAGTTCGGGACAGGGCCGCTCCTACGAGCAGTACTTC
- - TRBJ1-1 TRBV27 CASKTANTEAFF TGTGCCAGCAAGACAGCGAACACTGAAGCTTTCTTT
TRBD2 - TRBJ2-5 TRBV24-1 CATSDGTSGRETQYF TGTGCCACCAGTGATGGGACTAGCGGGAGGGAGACCCAGTACTTC
- once TRBJ2-2 TRBV18 CASSPARGAQNTGELFF TGTGCCAGCTCACCGGCCAGGGGCGCCCAGAACACCGGGGAGCTGTTTTTT
TRBD2 - TRBJ2-1 TRBV6-5 CASSRLAGGYNEQFF TGTGCCAGCAGTCGCCTAGCGGGAGGGTACAATGAGCAGTTCTTC
- once TRBJ2-7 TRBV5-5 CASSFQTLPIYEQYF TGTGCCAGCAGCTTTCAGACACTCCCGATCTACGAGCAGTACTTC
- few TRBJ2-7 TRBV6-2/TRBV6-3 CASSFNVQGGEQYF TGTGCCAGCAGTTTCAACGTACAGGGTGGGGAGCAGTACTTC
- - TRBJ2-2 TRBV7-7 CASSLGPSPGTGELFF TGTGCTAGCAGCTTAGGCCCATCACCGGGCACCGGGGAGCTGTTTTTT
TRBD2 - TRBJ2-1 TRBV15 CATSRDGPSGNLDNEQFF TGTGCCACCAGCAGAGATGGGCCTAGCGGGAATCTTGACAATGAGCAGTTCTTC
- - TRBJ2-3 TRBV7-2 CASSLVAGSTDTQYF TGTGCCAGCAGCTTAGTTGCGGGGAGCACAGATACGCAGTATTTT
TRBD2 - TRBJ2-1 TRBV7-2 CASSLGLAGGFAQFF TGTGCCAGCAGCTTAGGTCTAGCGGGAGGCTTTGCACAGTTCTTC
- - TRBJ1-2 TRBV29-1 CSVGTGPYGYTF TGCAGCGTTGGCACAGGCCCCTATGGCTACACCTTC
TRBD1 - TRBJ1-3 TRBV7-8 CASRRSRQGEGNTIYF TGTGCCAGCAGACGTTCGAGACAGGGAGAAGGAAACACCATATATTTT
TRBD1 - TRBJ2-7 TRBV5-1 CASSLLQGTEQYF TGCGCCAGCAGCTTATTACAGGGGACCGAGCAGTACTTC
TRBD2 - TRBJ2-1 TRBV29-1 CSVPRTSGRAIDNEQFF TGCAGCGTTCCTAGAACTAGCGGGAGGGCGATCGACAATGAGCAGTTCTTC
TRBD2 once TRBJ2-2 TRBV30 CAWRAGGTSGTVELFF TGTGCCTGGAGGGCCGGAGGGACTAGCGGGACCGTTGAGCTGTTTTTT
TRBD2 - TRBJ2-1 TRBV10-1 CASRDAGTSGTSSYNEQFF TGCGCCAGCAGGGATGCCGGGACTAGCGGGACTAGCTCCTACAATGAGCAGTTCTTC
- - TRBJ1-5 TRBV21-1 CASSNDRVSQPQHF TGTGCCAGCAGCAACGACAGGGTTAGTCAGCCCCAGCATTTT